This TCR beta chain was profiled in a study of control samples from healthy donors and cancer patients (dated by TCRdb to the early 2020s). The germline V gene yields SGHAT for CDR1 and FQNNGV for CDR2. V and J are truncated by 3 bases and 12 bases respectively, leaving an intervening sequence of 21 bases. The CDR3 contains 15 residues, cysteine and phenylalanine counted. The entry retains the CDR3 DNA only, 45 bases that are in frame from base 1. This clone was detected once. This clone's antigen is unknown. Within one base of it there is no much larger clone, and no base qualities were kept. The library came from the immunoSEQ multiplex PCR assay. TCRdb's version of the immuneACCESS table is confined to in-frame rearrangements and falls short of the full clone set. An unresolved V gene accounts for under half of the shortfall where checked; the remainder is of unknown origin. The sample data list about 120,000 clones, and around 89% of these were observed just once. The top ten hold 30% to 40% of the sample.

The receptor was isolated from a man aged 50-60 years in good health. Material for sequencing was blood. The chain joins TRBV11-2 to TRBJ2-1; TRBD2 could be the D gene, as 7 bases match. The DNA sequence follows: TGTGCCAGCAGCTTCCGGCTACGGGGGGCTCTAGGGCAGTTCTTC. Its product reads: CASSFRLRGALGQFF. With all but the CDR3 taken from the reference TRBV11-2 and TRBJ2-1 genes, the full variable domain is: EAGVAQSPRYKIIEKRQSVAFWCNPISGHATLYWYQQILGQGPKLLIQFQNNGVVDDSQLPKDRFSAERLKGVDSTLKIQPAKLEDSAVYLCASSFRLRGALGQFFGPGTRLTVL.